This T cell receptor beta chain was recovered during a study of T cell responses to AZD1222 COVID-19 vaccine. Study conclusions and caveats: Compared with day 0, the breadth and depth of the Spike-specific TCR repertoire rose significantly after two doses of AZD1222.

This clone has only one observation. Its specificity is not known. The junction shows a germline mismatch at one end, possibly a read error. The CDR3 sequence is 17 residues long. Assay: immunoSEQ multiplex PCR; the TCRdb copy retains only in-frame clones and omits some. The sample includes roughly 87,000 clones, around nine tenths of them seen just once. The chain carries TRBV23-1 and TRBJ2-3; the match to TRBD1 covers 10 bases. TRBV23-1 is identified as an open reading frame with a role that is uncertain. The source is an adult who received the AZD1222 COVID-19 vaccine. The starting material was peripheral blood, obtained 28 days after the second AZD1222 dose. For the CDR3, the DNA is TGCGCCGGCAGTCTTATTTGGGACAGGGGCCCTACAGATACGCAGTATTTT. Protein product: CAGSLIWDRGPTDTQYF.